Sequencing of this T cell receptor (beta chain) was carried out in a study of cytomegalovirus exposure and HLA in healthy donors. Study as a whole: In a later analysis, it was reported that the roughly 120 validation repertoires had been produced on the same platform as the 670 or so repertoires belonging to the first cohort. Findings and limits, study-wide: The dataset shows that most TCR sequences were rare, while some public TCRs occurred in many donors.

Produced via immunoSEQ multiplex PCR; TCRdb's table is partial and in-frame only. Among 150,000 or so clones listed, approximately 92% were seen once. To note about this clone: Its antigen is still unknown.

Trimming left V 4 bases short and J 1 base short, with 14 bases between. Germline V gene sequence: CDR1 GTSNPN, CDR2 SVGIG (reference sequence). CDR3 length: 16 amino acids. Source material: PBMCs. The TCR was taken from a woman aged 18-35 years in good health and CMV-seropositive. The chain couples TRBV30 to TRBJ2-6, with D uncertain. The CDR3 DNA reads TGTGCCTGGACCGACTTGGCCGGATCTGGGGCCAACGTCCTGACTTTC. It is translated as CAWTDLAGSGANVLTF.